This entry lists 11 T cell receptor beta chains sequenced from one sample in a study of long-term antiretroviral therapy in people with HIV. Researchers ran immunoSEQ v3.0 at survey level. Assay: immunoSEQ multiplex PCR; the TCRdb copy retains only in-frame clones and omits some. The sample records about 17,000 clones, around 84% being singletons. The material sequenced was unsorted PBMCs, taken 0.1 years after starting antiretroviral therapy. These receptors all stem from a man between 18 and 29 years old with HIV.

The chain uses TRBV7-6 and TRBJ1-2; 7 bases match TRBD1. V was clipped by 5 bases and J by 2 bases; unmatched bases: 2. The CDR3 totals 13 residues. Germline V gene sequence: CDR1 SGHVS, CDR2 FNYEAQ. As DNA, the CDR3 is TGTGCCAGCAGCCGGGGACAGAACTATGGCTACACCTTC. This sequence encodes CASSRGQNYGYTF.

V is TRBV6-1 and J is TRBJ2-7, with a weak D call TRBD1 (6 bases). The CDR3 contains 15 residues. Looked up from germline, CDR1 is MNHNS and CDR2 is SASEGT. Between the trimmed V and J ends, which lost 7 bases and 0 bases, there was a span of 16 bases. CDR3 protein: CASNDHLGGSYEQYF. The CDR3 bases are TGTGCCAGCAACGACCATCTAGGGGGCTCCTACGAGCAGTACTTC.

The table lists this clone with a count of one. The V call is TRBV5-6, the J call TRBJ2-3; D is ambiguous. CDR1 is SGHDT, CDR2 YYEEEE, per germline. The CDR3 is 15 residues long. V lost 4 bases, J lost 2 bases, and 14 bases lay in between. CDR3 in amino acids: CASSLTTENTDTQYF. CDR3 nucleotides: TGTGCCAGCAGCCTGACCACAGAAAACACAGATACGCAGTATTTT.

J is TRBJ2-6 and V is TRBV6-6, with D maybe TRBD2 (5 bases). The CDR3 runs 14 residues. Germline V lookup: CDR1 MNHNY, CDR2 SVGAGI (reference sequence). CDR3 DNA: TGTCTCACCCTACGGGACTCTGGGGCCAACGTCCTGACTTTC. It codes for CLTLRDSGANVLTF.

The rearrangement links TRBV9 to TRBJ2-7, with 9 nucleotides matching TRBD2. Germline values: CDR1 SGDLS, CDR2 YYNGEE. The CDR3 covers 15 residues. With V trimmed by 4 bases and J by 0 bases, 5 bases remained unmatched. This CDR3 is CASSRSSGVSYEQYF. In DNA, the CDR3 is TGTGCCAGCAGCCGATCTAGCGGGGTCTCCTACGAGCAGTACTTC.

V is TRBV7-6 and J is TRBJ2-1, with 9 bases fitting TRBD1. J gave up 10 bases and V 5 bases, and 9 bases lay outside the gene matches. Germline V gene data show CDR1 as SGHVS and CDR2 as FNYEAQ. The CDR3 is 14 amino acids. The chain's CDR3 is CASSALPGTGEQFF. CDR3 coding DNA: TGTGCCAGCAGCGCGCTTCCCGGGACAGGGGAGCAGTTCTTC.

The chain links TRBV19 to TRBJ1-4; D unclear. The V and J ends lost 0 bases and 5 bases respectively, with 13 bases between them. Germline CDR1 is LNHDA and CDR2 is SQIVND (reference sequence). This CDR3 has 16 amino acids. The CDR3, as DNA: TGTGCCAGTAGTATAGACCAGAGGAGCGAGAATGAAAAACTGTTTTTT. Its protein is CASSIDQRSENEKLFF.

The chain recombines TRBV15 with TRBJ2-2, with D unclear. The CDR3 is 13 amino acids. V gave up 1 base and J gave up 6 bases, with 6 bases separating them. Germline V lookup: CDR1 LNHNV, CDR2 YYDKDF (reference sequence). CDR3 DNA sequence: TGTGCCACCAGCAGAGGCATCGCCGGGGAGCTGTTTTTT. Its translation: CATSRGIAGELFF.

The chain carries TRBV25-1 and TRBJ2-3, with a possible D match to TRBD2 (6 bases). Trimming cost V 1 base and J 4 bases, with 9 bases left between them. The germline gives CDR1 MGHDK, CDR2 SYGVNS. The CDR3 contains 14 residues. DNA for the CDR3: TGTGCCAGCAGTGAATTTGCGGGGCCAGATACGCAGTATTTT. Amino acid sequence: CASSEFAGPDTQYF.

The chain employs TRBV30 and TRBJ2-1; D perhaps matches TRBD1 (6 bases). The CDR3 loop spans 12 amino acids. V lost 3 bases and J lost 6, with 9 bases in between. Germline V gene sequence: CDR1 GTSNPN, CDR2 SVGIG (reference sequence). CDR3 region: CAWSLTGNEQFF. In DNA form, the CDR3 reads TGTGCCTGGAGCTTGACAGGCAATGAGCAGTTCTTC.

The chain employs TRBV27 and TRBJ2-5; TRBD2 might be the D (5 bases). Germline V CDR1 and CDR2: MNHEY, SMNVEV (reference sequence). V lost 5 bases and J lost 0, with 10 bases in between. This CDR3 comprises 14 residues. CDR3: CASSRTGYQETQYF. Written as DNA, the CDR3 is TGTGCCAGCAGTCGGACGGGGTACCAAGAGACCCAGTACTTC.